This T cell receptor (beta chain) was identified in a study of cytomegalovirus exposure and HLA in healthy donors. Likely unrecorded immune exposures existed in these nominally healthy donors. This clone occurred once. Germline loops: CDR1 MNHEY, CDR2 SMNVEV (reference sequence). The length of the CDR3 is 17 residues. V was pared by 5 bases and J by 4 bases, with 13 bases of the junction left unmatched. Vbeta (60) and Jbeta (13) primers were used in the PCR. The method was immunoSEQ multiplex PCR; TCRdb's version includes in-frame clones alone and lacks a portion of them. Seen here are under 200,000 clones, about four fifths observed once, and the top ten hold approximately 2.4%.

The chain links TRBV27 to TRBJ1-2, with 10 nucleotides matching TRBD1. Input material: PBMCs. This receptor was obtained from a woman aged 45-65 years in good health and CMV-seropositive. CDR3 protein: CASSLGAPGQGLYGYTF. The CDR3 nucleotides are TGTGCCAGCAGTCTAGGTGCTCCGGGACAGGGGCTCTATGGCTACACCTTC.